Below, one T cell receptor beta chain is given with its context. This CDR3 contains 15 residues. CDR1 and CDR2 (germline): LGHNA, YNFKEQ. The trim removed 4 bases at V and 4 bases at J, leaving 7 bases unmatched. The entry originates in a study of blood T cell repertoires in COVID-19. Method: immunoSEQ multiplex PCR; TCRdb's copy keeps in-frame clones and lacks some. The sample has over 200,000 clones; 80% to 85% are singletons. The sequence derives from a man aged 35-49 years with acute or convalescent COVID-19. The chain joins TRBV4-2 to TRBJ2-5, with TRBD1 matching 9 bases. Material for sequencing was peripheral blood. The CDR3 sequence is CASSRAGTGLETQYF. Here the CDR3 DNA reads TGTGCCAGCAGCCGGGCAGGGACAGGGTTAGAGACCCAGTACTTC.